This TCR beta chain was captured by sequencing in a study of CD8 T cells in ankylosing spondylitis. This clonotype showed up many times. Its target is unknown. Study observations and caveats: Clones tied to disease were said to be significantly enriched in matched ankylosing spondylitis synovial fluid.

TCRdb passed the 5' RACE reads through MiXCR, listing each CDR3 protein once. Seen here are 300,000 to 350,000 distinct CDR3 sequences, around 10% observed once, and the top ten hold roughly 9.2%. The CDR3 spans 17 residues. Germline V CDR1 and CDR2: WSHSY, SAAADI. Trimming removed 5 bases from V and 0 bases from J; junction bases left unmatched: 10. This receptor was taken from a female donor with ankylosing spondylitis or in good health (not recorded which). Specimen: blood, either unsorted or a sorted T cell fraction (not recorded which). The V and J genes are TRBV10-2 and TRBJ2-1; TRBD2 matches at 7 bases. The CDR3 loop reads CASSSSSGPLSYNEQFF. The DNA of the CDR3 is TGCGCCAGCAGTTCAAGTAGCGGGCCGCTCTCCTACAATGAGCAGTTCTTC.